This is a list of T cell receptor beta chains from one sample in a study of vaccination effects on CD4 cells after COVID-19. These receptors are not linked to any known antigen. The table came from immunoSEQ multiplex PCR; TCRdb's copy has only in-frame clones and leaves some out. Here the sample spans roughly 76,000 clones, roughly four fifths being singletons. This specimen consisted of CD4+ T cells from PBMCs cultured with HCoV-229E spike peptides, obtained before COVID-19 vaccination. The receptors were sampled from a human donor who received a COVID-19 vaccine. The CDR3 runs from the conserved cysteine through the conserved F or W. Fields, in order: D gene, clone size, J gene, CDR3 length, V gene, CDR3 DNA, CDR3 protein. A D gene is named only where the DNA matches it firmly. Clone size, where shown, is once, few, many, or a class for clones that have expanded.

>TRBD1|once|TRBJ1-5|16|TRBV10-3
TGTGCCATCAGTGAGGATGGGACAGGGGAACGGCAGCCCCAGCATTTT
CAISEDGTGERQPQHF
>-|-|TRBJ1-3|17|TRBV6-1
TGTGCCAGCAGTGAACCGTTTGACAGGTACTCTGGAAACACCATATATTTT
CASSEPFDRYSGNTIYF
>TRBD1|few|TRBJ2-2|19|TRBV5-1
TGCGCCAGCAGCTTGGCCCCTGCACAGGGGGCGCTTATGACCGGGGAGCTGTTTTTT
CASSLAPAQGALMTGELFF
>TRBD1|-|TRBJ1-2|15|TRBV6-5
TGTGCCAGCATTCGCGACAGGGGGAAAGCAAATGGCTACACCTTC
CASIRDRGKANGYTF
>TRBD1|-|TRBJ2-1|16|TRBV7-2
TGTGCCAGCAGCTTAGTATGGACAGGGACGGGCAATGAGCAGTTCTTC
CASSLVWTGTGNEQFF
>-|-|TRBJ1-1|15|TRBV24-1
TGTGCCACCAGTGATTCAACAGCGATGAACACTGAAGCTTTCTTT
CATSDSTAMNTEAFF
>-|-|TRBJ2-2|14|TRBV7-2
TGTGCCAGCAGCTCCGGACTATACACCGGGGAGCTGTTTTTT
CASSSGLYTGELFF
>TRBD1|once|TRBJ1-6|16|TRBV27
TGTGCCAGCAGGGACTCAACAGGGGTCTATAATTCACCCCTCCACTTT
CASRDSTGVYNSPLHF
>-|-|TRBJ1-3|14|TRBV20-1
TGCAGTGCTAGTAGAGCACTCTCTGGAAACACCATATATTTT
CSASRALSGNTIYF
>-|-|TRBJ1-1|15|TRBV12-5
TGTGCTAGTGGTTTGGTACGGGGGGGGGTCGCTGAAGCTTTCTTT
CASGLVRGGVAEAFF
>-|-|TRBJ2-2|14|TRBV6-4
TGTGCCAGCAGACCGGGACCGATCACCGGGGAGCTGTTTTTT
CASRPGPITGELFF
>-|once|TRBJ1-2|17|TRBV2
TGTGCCAGTGTTAGGACCGTAGGCGGCCAGGAGGGTAATGGCTACACCTTC
CASVRTVGGQEGNGYTF
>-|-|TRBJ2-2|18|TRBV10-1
TGCGCCAGCAGTGAGTCGGGCAGGGGAAAGGTGTCCACCGGGGAGCTGTTTTTT
CASSESGRGKVSTGELFF
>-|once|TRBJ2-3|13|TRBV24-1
TGTGCCACCAGTGATTTCGGGCGGGATACGCAGTATTTT
CATSDFGRDTQYF
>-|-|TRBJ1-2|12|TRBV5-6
TGTGCCAGCAGCTCCACTAACTATGGCTACACCTTC
CASSSTNYGYTF
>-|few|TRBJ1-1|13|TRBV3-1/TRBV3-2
TGTGCCAGCAGCCCCACACAGGGAACTGAAGCTTTCTTT
CASSPTQGTEAFF
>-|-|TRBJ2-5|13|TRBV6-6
TGTGCCAGCAGAGGACCCGAGGGGGAGACCCAGTACTTC
CASRGPEGETQYF
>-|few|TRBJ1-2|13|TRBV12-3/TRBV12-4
TGTGCCAGCAGTTTATGGGGTGGCTATGGCTACACCTTC
CASSLWGGYGYTF
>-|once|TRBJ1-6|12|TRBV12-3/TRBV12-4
TGTGCCAGCAGTTTTGTTCGGACGGGGCTCCACTTT
CASSFVRTGLHF
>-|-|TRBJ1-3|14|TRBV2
TGTGCCACCCGACAGGTGGTCGCCGGAAACACCATATATTTT
CATRQVVAGNTIYF
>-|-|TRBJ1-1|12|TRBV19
TGTGCCAGTAGTCTACGTGGCACTGAAGCTTTCTTT
CASSLRGTEAFF
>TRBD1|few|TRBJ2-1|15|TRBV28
TGTGCCAGCAGTCTGGGACAGGGGGTGCGGGATGAGCAGTTCTTC
CASSLGQGVRDEQFF
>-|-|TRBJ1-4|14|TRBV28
TGTGCCAGCAGTCCGCCCGGGGCGGATGAAAAACTGTTTTTT
CASSPPGADEKLFF
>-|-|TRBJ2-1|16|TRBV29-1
TGCAGCGTTGAAGTGAGTCGAAGGAGCTCCTACAATGAGCAGTTCTTC
CSVEVSRRSSYNEQFF
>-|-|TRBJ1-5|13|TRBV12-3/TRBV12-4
TGTGCCAGCAGCTTAAATAGCAATCAGCCCCAGCATTTT
CASSLNSNQPQHF
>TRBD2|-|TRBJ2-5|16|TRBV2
TGTGCCAGCAGAGCGGGGGCCAGGGCCTTGGGAGAGACCCAGTACTTC
CASRAGARALGETQYF
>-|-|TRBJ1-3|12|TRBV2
TGTGCCAGCAGAGCTGACTTTCCCGCCATATATTTT
CASRADFPAIYF
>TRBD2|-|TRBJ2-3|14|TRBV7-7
TGTGCCAGCAGCAAGACTAGCGTCTCAGATACGCAGTATTTT
CASSKTSVSDTQYF
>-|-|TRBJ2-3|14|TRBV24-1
TGTGCCACCAGTGACCCAGGGAAGACAGATACGCAGTATTTT
CATSDPGKTDTQYF
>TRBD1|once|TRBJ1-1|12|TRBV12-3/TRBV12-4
TGTGCCAGCAAAGCAGGGGGAACTGAAGCTTTCTTT
CASKAGGTEAFF
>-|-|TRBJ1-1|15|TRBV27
TGTGCCAGCAGTCTGGGAGCAGGTTGGAGCACTGAAGCTTTCTTT
CASSLGAGWSTEAFF
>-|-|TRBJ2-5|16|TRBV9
TGTGCCAGCAGCGTAAGGGCAGGGTCGGGCGAGGAGACCCAGTACTTC
CASSVRAGSGEETQYF
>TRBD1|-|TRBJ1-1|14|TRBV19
TGTGCCAGTAGAGGCTGGACAGGGAACACTGAAGCTTTCTTT
CASRGWTGNTEAFF
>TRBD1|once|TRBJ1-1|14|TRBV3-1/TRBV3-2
TGTGCCAGCAGCCCCCGACAGGGGGCCACTGAAGCTTTCTTT
CASSPRQGATEAFF
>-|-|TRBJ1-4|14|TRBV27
TGTGCCAGCAGCCAAGGGATCCCGTTAGTTAAACTGTTTTTT
CASSQGIPLVKLFF
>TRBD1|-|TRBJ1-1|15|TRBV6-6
TGTGCCAGCAGTTACAGCAGGGGGAGTGGCACTGAAGCTTTCTTT
CASSYSRGSGTEAFF
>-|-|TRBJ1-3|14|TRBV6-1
TGTGCCAGCAGTGAAGGGCCGGGGGGAAACACCATATATTTT
CASSEGPGGNTIYF
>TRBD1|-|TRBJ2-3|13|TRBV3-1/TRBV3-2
TGTGCCAGCAACGACAGGGAGAAATATACGCAGTATTTT
CASNDREKYTQYF
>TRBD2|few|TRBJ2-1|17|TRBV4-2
TGTGCCAGCAGCCATTATTCGGGACTAGCAGTTTACAATGAGCAGTTCTTC
CASSHYSGLAVYNEQFF
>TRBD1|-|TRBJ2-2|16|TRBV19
TGTGCCAGTAGGAACCAGGGGGCTAGTGGCACCGGGGAGCTGTTTTTT
CASRNQGASGTGELFF
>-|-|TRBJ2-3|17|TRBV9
TGTGCCAGCAGCGTAGGACGGGGCCCCTCCATCACAGATACGCAGTATTTT
CASSVGRGPSITDTQYF
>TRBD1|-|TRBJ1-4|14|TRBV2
TGTGCCAGCAGTGCAAACAGGGGTAATGAAAAACTGTTTTTT
CASSANRGNEKLFF
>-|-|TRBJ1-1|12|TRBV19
TGTGCCAGTAAGGAGGGTTGGACTGAAGCTTTCTTT
CASKEGWTEAFF
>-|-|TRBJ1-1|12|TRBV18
TGTGCCAGCTCACCAACGGGCACTGAAGCTTTCTTT
CASSPTGTEAFF
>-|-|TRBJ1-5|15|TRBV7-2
TGTGCCAGCAGCTTAGTACTGGGGCAGAATCAGCCCCAGCATTTT
CASSLVLGQNQPQHF
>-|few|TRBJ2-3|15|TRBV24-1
TGTGCCACCAGTGTAGGGTCTGGACACACAGATACGCAGTATTTT
CATSVGSGHTDTQYF
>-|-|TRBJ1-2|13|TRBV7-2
TGTGCCAGCAGCTTGCGGGCCACTGGGGGTCCTACCTTC
CASSLRATGGPTF